The clone carrying this TCR beta chain was recorded a few times. Its antigen is not identified. The data are from a study of cytomegalovirus exposure and HLA in healthy donors. Findings and limits, study-wide: For most TCR sequences rarity was the rule, although some public TCRs occurred in many donors.

CDR3 length: 14 residues. Germline assignment: CDR1 MNHEY and CDR2 SVGAGI. Trimming left V 5 bases short and J 10 bases short, with 17 bases between. Primers: 60 Vbeta forward and 13 Jbeta reverse. Repertoires were generated with immunoSEQ multiplex PCR, while TCRdb's copy carries only in-frame clones and drops some. The sample holds approximately 220,000 clones; about 79% are singletons and the top ten take around 1.8%. The receptor's source is a man aged 18 to 29 in good health and CMV-seronegative. Sequencing input: PBMCs. This chain connects TRBV6-5 to TRBJ1-4; D gene ambiguous. DNA of the CDR3: TGTGCCAGCAGTGGAGGGTGGGAGGAAGGAAAACTGTTTTTT. Encoded protein: CASSGGWEEGKLFF.